This TCR beta chain was profiled in a study of blood T cell repertoires in COVID-19. The CDR3 totals 14 residues. Per the germline V gene, CDR1 is WSHSY and CDR2 is SAAADI. Trimming cost V 6 bases and J 3 bases, with 12 bases left between them. The data were produced by immunoSEQ multiplex PCR, yet TCRdb's version contains in-frame clones alone and is incomplete. The sample comprises about 250,000 clones, about 89% of which are singletons, and 0.7% to 0.9% rests with the top ten. The receptor's source is a man aged 25 to 40 with acute or convalescent COVID-19. What was sequenced was peripheral blood. This chain joins TRBV10-2 and TRBJ1-5; TRBD1 might be the D (6 bases). The CDR3 nucleotides are TGCGCCAGCAGCGAAAGGACAGTCAATCAGCCCCAGCATTTT. Translated: CASSERTVNQPQHF.